A selection of T cell receptor beta chains follows, all from one sample in a study of radiotherapy plus CTLA-4 blockade in lung cancer. Sequenced by immunoSEQ multiplex PCR; TCRdb stores in-frame clones only, minus some. Among tens of thousands of clones listed, around 87% were seen once. Specimen: peripheral blood, collected from a patient treated with radiotherapy plus ipilimumab. The receptors derive from a human donor with non-small cell lung cancer that progressed on radiotherapy plus ipilimumab. CDR3s include the opening cysteine and the closing phenylalanine or tryptophan. A D gene is named only where the DNA matches it firmly. Where a row states a size, it is once, few, many or the class of an expanded clone; other rows omit it.

.	TRBV18	.	TRBJ2-1	TGTGCCAGCTCACCACCGACTCGAGGCCGACAGTTCTTC	CASSPPTRGRQFF
.	TRBV19	.	TRBJ1-5	TGTGCCAGTAGTACTATAAATCAGCCCCAGCATTTT	CASSTINQPQHF
TRBD1	TRBV18	.	TRBJ2-7	TGTGCCAGCTCCTCGCCGGACAGGAGCTCCTACGAGCAGTACTTC	CASSSPDRSSYEQYF
TRBD1	TRBV5-4	.	TRBJ1-5	TGTGCCAGCAGCTTGGGACAGGGGGCTAACCAGCCCCAGCATTTT	CASSLGQGANQPQHF
.	TRBV27	.	TRBJ1-5	TGTGCCAGCAGTTTGACATTTCTGAATCAGCCCCAGCATTTT	CASSLTFLNQPQHF
.	TRBV7-9	.	TRBJ1-2	TGTGCCAGCAGCTTAGAGGGTTCAGGACTTTATGGCTACACCTTC	CASSLEGSGLYGYTF
.	TRBV28	once	TRBJ1-2	TGTGCCAGCGGACTAAGGAGCCTTAACTATGGCTACACCTTC	CASGLRSLNYGYTF
.	TRBV15	.	TRBJ2-3	TGTGCCACCAGCAGAGCAAGGGCAGATACGCAGTATTTT	CATSRARADTQYF
TRBD1	TRBV4-1	.	TRBJ1-1	TGCGCCAGCAGCCAAGGGGGGACAGGGGGCACTGAAGCTTTCTTT	CASSQGGTGGTEAFF
.	TRBV13	few	TRBJ2-7	TGTGCCAGCAGCTTTACTAGGGGCCTGGGCGAGCAGTACTTC	CASSFTRGLGEQYF
.	TRBV7-3	.	TRBJ1-1	TGTGCCAGCAGCTTCGGGCGGAACACTGAAGCTTTCTTT	CASSFGRNTEAFF
.	TRBV5-1	.	TRBJ2-2	TGCGCCAGCAGCTTGGAACGGGGGAGCACCGGGGAGCTGTTTTTT	CASSLERGSTGELFF
.	TRBV6-1	.	TRBJ2-3	TGTGCCAGCACCTGGGGGCAAGATACGCAGTATTTT	CASTWGQDTQYF
.	TRBV6-5	.	TRBJ1-5	TGTGCCAGCACCGGCGCGGGGAACAATCAGCCCCAGCATTTT	CASTGAGNNQPQHF
.	TRBV28	.	TRBJ1-5	TGTGCCAGCAGTCCAATTGACAGCTACAATCAGCCCCAGCATTTT	CASSPIDSYNQPQHF
.	TRBV5-5	once	TRBJ1-4	TGTGCCAGCAGCTTATGGCAGGGCGAGGAAAAACTGTTTTTT	CASSLWQGEEKLFF
TRBD1	TRBV5-4	.	TRBJ1-1	TGTGCCAGCAGGGAGGGACAGTTGAACACTGAAGCTTTCTTT	CASREGQLNTEAFF
.	TRBV2	.	TRBJ1-3	TGTGCCAGCAGTGTTGTTCGGGGCAGCTCTGGAAACACCATATATTTT	CASSVVRGSSGNTIYF
TRBD2	TRBV10-1	.	TRBJ2-1	TGCGCCAGCAGTGAATCTAAAGCGGGAGGGCACAATGAGCAGTTCTTC	CASSESKAGGHNEQFF
.	TRBV5-1	once	TRBJ2-1	TGCGCCAGCAGCTTGTCAGGAGGTAATCAAAATGAGCAGTTCTTC	CASSLSGGNQNEQFF
.	TRBV5-4	.	TRBJ1-3	TGTGCCAGCAGCCGTACAGGGTCGTCTGGAAACACCATATATTTT	CASSRTGSSGNTIYF
.	TRBV5-8	.	TRBJ1-5	TGTGCCAGCAGCTTGTATCAGCCCCAGCATTTT	CASSLYQPQHF